This TCR beta chain appears in the sequencing data of a study of identical twins. V was shortened by 2 bases and J by 1 base, with 5 bases between the two germline ends. Germline CDR1 and CDR2: MNHEY and SVGAGI. This CDR3 contains 13 residues. TCRdb independently ran MiXCR on the 5' RACE reads; one entry per CDR3 protein. The sample records 200,000 to 250,000 distinct CDR3 sequences, 6% to 7% being singletons. A further study also used this sample, focusing on T cells expressing NK-cell markers.

The receptor was derived from a woman between 18 and 29 years old in good health. The J gene is TRBJ2-5, the V gene TRBV6-5; D unresolved. Input material: CD8+ T cells sorted from blood. In DNA, the CDR3 is TGTGCCAGCAGTTACGGGGTCCAAGAGACCCAGTACTTC. It encodes CASSYGVQETQYF.